This entry is about one T cell receptor beta chain. This sample stems from a study of CD8 T cells in Susac syndrome. RNA was extracted with the RNeasy kit, and a quantity of roughly 0.5 to 1 ug was reverse transcribed using random hexamers. It was immunoSEQ multiplex PCR that amplified TCR beta CDR3 across 54 Vbeta and 13 Jbeta. TCRdb used MiXCR to reprocess the immunoSEQ multiplex PCR reads, holding one entry per CDR3 protein. The sample contains about 80,000 distinct CDR3 sequences, just under 95% of which appear only once. There are 15 residues in the CDR3. The V end lost 0 bases, the J end lost 5 bases, and 14 bases lay between the germline ends. In germline, CDR1 is SGDLS, CDR2 YYNGEE. TCR beta sequencing was performed on blood CD8+ and CD4+ T cells. Healthy donors, matched for age and sex, constituted the control group. TEMRA cells were FACS-enriched, while CD8+ and CD4+ T cells were negatively isolated.

The TCR originated in a human donor in good health. The rearrangement uses TRBV9 and TRBJ1-2; tentatively, D is TRBD1 (5 bases). Sample: CD8+ T cells from PBMCs. The CDR3 spells CASSVASQGTYGYTF. The CDR3 DNA sequence: TGTGCCAGCAGCGTAGCGAGTCAGGGTACTTATGGCTACACCTTC.